This T cell receptor beta chain comes out of a study of CD8 T cell repertoires and HIV-1 epitope variants. On the study more broadly: Controls were a CMV, EBV and flu peptide pool, Ebola AY9 negative control, and no-peptide well. Epitopes were three Gag families plus Nef HW9 and YT9. The baseline condition was 1M T cells left uncultured.

Some clones are missing from TCRdb's copy, which holds only in-frame ones; the method was immunoSEQ multiplex PCR. The sample lists approximately 4,500 clones; just over 65% were seen once. Trimming shortened V by 5 bases and J by 3 bases, and 11 bases separated the two germline ends. The germline V gene has CDR1 MNHEY and CDR2 SMNVEV (reference sequence). The CDR3 runs to 13 residues. Only a few counts were recorded for this clone. The antigen remains unidentified. The chain joins TRBV27 to TRBJ2-7; no clear D. Sequenced input: cultured CD8+ T cells derived from PBMCs. The receptor comes from a male donor with HIV. The CDR3 reads CASSLRVSYEQYF. CDR3 bases: TGTGCCAGCAGTCTCCGGGTCAGCTACGAGCAGTACTTC.